This T cell receptor (beta chain) was found in a study of blood T cells in healthy people across ages (dated by TCRdb to between 2015 and 2017). Describing the broader study: In model experiments, template switching captured about one uniquely barcoded TCR beta cDNA molecule for every two T cells. Two additional independent replicas of 1 million unique cDNA reads from the same blood draw were analyzed for two donors (one aged 18 to 30 and one aged 80 or older). To avoid experimental bias, donors of different ages were randomly spread across the sequencing lanes. Donors were grouped into four age groups: young (average 16 years), middle-aged (over 35), aged (around 56) and long-lived (less than 85). The study measured age-related changes in TCR beta repertoire diversity using deep sequencing normalized with unique cDNA molecular identifiers.

The CDR3 sequence holds 14 residues, the cysteine and phenylalanine included. This entry keeps only the CDR3 DNA: 42 bases, framed from base 1. Per the germline V gene, MNHEY is the CDR1 and SVGAGI is the CDR2. Systemically healthy Caucasian individuals from Russia, about 38 in total and aged about 6 to 100 years, were included as donors. Approximately 10 milliliters of peripheral blood were collected from each donor into EDTA-treated Vacutainer tubes. Ficoll-Paque density-gradient centrifugation was used to isolate PBMCs, with at least 7 million per sample. Trizol reagent was used to extract total RNA from PBMCs, with at least 5 micrograms per sample. The percentages of naive CD45RAhigh/CD27high T cells were determined by flow cytometry on a PBMC aliquot from every donor. Broad study findings and their caveats: Donor CMV infection status was unknown, potentially confounding age-related changes in expanded clonotypes. As age increased, observed TCR beta diversity per million T cells dropped in a roughly linear way, and a significant reduction was already evident by age about 36. Because profiling used bulk unsorted PBMCs, naive and antigen-experienced compartments could not be compared conclusively. Observed TCR beta diversity correlated strongly with the percentage of naive T cells measured by flow cytometry. Total diversity estimates from one million sequenced T cells were considered lower bounds and underestimates. Compared with the aged group, more naive CD4+ T cells, fewer expanded clones and increased TCR diversity were shown by the long-lived group, suggesting age selection.

This clonotype appeared a few times. Its antigen is not yet known. A read error may produce the germline difference seen at one junction end. Libraries were prepared through 5' RACE. A second PCR of roughly 7 to 12 cycles was run with a J-beta primer mix and a sample-barcoded 5' primer. A unique molecular identifier was introduced onto each TCR beta cDNA molecule by a template-switch 5' adaptor carrying 12 random nucleotides. At least 2.5 million CDR3-containing paired-end reads were obtained from each sample. First-strand cDNA was synthesized from all RNA with the Mint cDNA synthesis kit, primed by a TRBC-specific oligonucleotide. After uracil-DNA glycosylase treatment, a first 18-cycle PCR used universal primers M1SS and BC2_uni_R on all cDNA. For the original study's pipeline: For normalization, 1 million high-quality reads were randomly selected from each sample, with every read carrying a distinct molecular identifier. Instead of being binned into consensus sequences, reads that shared molecular identifiers were thrown out. MiTCR, with a Q25 quality threshold and the strictest error-elimination algorithm, was used for CDR3 identification, clonotype clustering and error correction. Lower-bound total TCR beta diversity was estimated with a nonparametric unseen species model using Euler transformation. TCRdb trimmed the raw reads at Q25, called clones with MiXCR and kept productive beta chains. Each CDR3 protein appears once, grouped with its most common genes and DNA. TCRdb's processing, not the authors', yielded these V and J calls. Present in this sample are approximately 1,700,000 distinct CDR3 sequences, more than 35% of which were seen just once. The ten largest clones add up to about 21% of the sample.

The sequence is built from TRBV6-5 and TRBJ2-3; the D element might be TRBD1 or TRBD2, as each aligns at 6 bases. Sequencing used blood. The clonotype comes from a human donor in good health. The DNA sequence is TGTGTCAGCAGGGGAGGCCCTTTCACAGATACGCAGTATTTT. This codes for CVSRGGPFTDTQYF.